The 25 T cell receptor beta chains below come from one sample, sequenced in a study of CD8+ T cells in alopecia areata. After isolation, RNA underwent reverse transcription to generate cDNA as the sequencing template. TCRdb's copy holds only in-frame clones and misses some; the assay was immunoSEQ multiplex PCR. This table has approximately 150,000 clones, 55% appearing once. The source material was CD4+ T cells sorted from blood. The receptors were gathered from a human donor in good health.

The V and J genes are TRBV18 and TRBJ1-5; unclear D gene. The CDR3 length is 14 residues. Germline V gene data show CDR1 as KGHSH and CDR2 as LQKENI. Trimming took 4 bases from V and 1 from J, leaving 8 bases between them. CDR3 bases: TGTGCCAGCTCACTCCAGGAGAGCAATCAGCCCCAGCATTTT. Its protein is CASSLQESNQPQHF.

This chain uses TRBV29-1 with TRBJ2-7, with 10 bases aligning to TRBD1. The length of the CDR3 is 13 residues. V dropped 6 bases and J dropped 4; count of bases not matched to a gene: 6. CDR1 and CDR2 from the germline V gene are SQVTM and ANQGSEA. CDR3 region: CSVIRDRGYEQYF. In DNA form, the CDR3 reads TGCAGCGTAATCCGGGACAGGGGTTACGAGCAGTACTTC.

This clone showed up just once. With a far larger clone one base away, a read error is the likely cause. This chain links TRBV7-3 with TRBJ2-6, with D unresolved. The germline V and J ends were trimmed by 4 bases and 0 bases, with 1 base remaining between them. This CDR3 is built from 13 residues. Germline V gene data show CDR1 as SGHTA and CDR2 as FQGTGA. CDR3: CASSSSGANVLTF. CDR3 nucleotides: TGTGCCAGCAGCTCCTCTGGGGCCAACGTCCTGACTTTC.

J is TRBJ2-3 and V is TRBV28, with TRBD1 matching over 8 bases. CDR1 and CDR2 (germline): MDHEN, SYDVKM. This CDR3 has 14 amino acids. V gave up 4 bases and J gave up 5 bases; unmatched junction bases: 5. The CDR3 is CASSSGQGRDTQYF. The DNA for the CDR3 is TGTGCCAGCAGTTCCGGACAGGGTAGAGATACGCAGTATTTT.

The chain links TRBV27 to TRBJ2-5; 9 bases match TRBD2. The CDR3 runs 17 residues. CDR1 is MNHEY, CDR2 SMNVEV, per germline (reference sequence). V was pared by 6 bases and J by 9 bases, with 20 bases of the junction left unmatched. The CDR3 reads CASSSGSTGTSRRPQYF. CDR3 nucleotide sequence: TGTGCCAGCAGCTCAGGGTCTACCGGGACTAGCAGAAGACCCCAGTACTTC.

This sequence joins TRBV28 and TRBJ2-3; D perhaps matches TRBD2 (6 bases). Germline CDR1 MDHEN, CDR2 SYDVKM. The CDR3 is made up of 13 amino acids. With 7 bases removed from V and 6 bases from J, the gap between germline ends came to 14 bases. CDR3: CASTSGPKDTQYF. Here the CDR3 DNA reads TGTGCCAGCACCAGCGGGCCTAAGGATACGCAGTATTTT. The full variable domain, completed using reference TRBV28 and TRBJ2-3, is DVKVTQSSRYLVKRTGEKVFLECVQDMDHENMFWYRQDPGLGLRLIYFSYDVKMKEKGDIPEGYSVSREKKERFSLILESASTNQTSMYLCASTSGPKDTQYFGPGTRLTVL.

This sequence joins TRBV29-1 and TRBJ2-3; TRBD1 or TRBD2 may be the D gene (5 bases each). The length of the CDR3 is 15 residues. Looked up from germline, CDR1 is SQVTM and CDR2 is ANQGSEA. Trimming took 4 bases from V and 6 from J, leaving 20 bases between them. For the CDR3, the DNA is TGCAGCGTTGGGGGGTTCGGGCGGAATTACGATACGCAGTATTTT. Translation: CSVGGFGRNYDTQYF.

This chain connects TRBV2 to TRBJ2-7; D not certain. The CDR3 sequence is 11 residues long. Germline-derived CDR1 and CDR2 are SNHLY and FYNNEI. The V end was cut by 3 bases, the J end by 9 bases, with 9 bases between. The CDR3 protein is CASSEYWGQYF. Written as DNA, the CDR3 is TGTGCCAGCAGTGAGTACTGGGGGCAGTACTTC. The full variable domain, with the rest looked up from reference TRBV2 and TRBJ2-7, is EPEVTQTPSHQVTQMGQEVILRCVPISNHLYFYWYRQILGQKVEFLVSFYNNEISEKSEIFDDQFSVERPDGSNFTLKIRSTKLEDSAMYFCASSEYWGQYFGPGTRLTVT.

The chain uses TRBV6-5 and TRBJ1-5; no reliable D call. Trimming removed 3 bases at V and 1 base at J, with 10 bases between. The CDR3 totals 15 residues. Germline V gene data show CDR1 as MNHEY and CDR2 as SVGAGI. The CDR3: CASSYRPTSNQPQHF. The CDR3 DNA reads TGTGCCAGCAGTTATCGGCCCACAAGCAATCAGCCCCAGCATTTT.

J is TRBJ2-7 and V is TRBV29-1, with D possibly matching TRBD1 (5 bases). This CDR3 comprises 13 residues. V was clipped by 3 bases and J by 2 bases, with 11 bases between them. CDR1 and CDR2 from the germline V gene are SQVTM and ANQGSEA. The CDR3 is CSVDAGKPYEQYF. For the CDR3, the DNA is TGCAGCGTTGACGCAGGGAAGCCCTACGAGCAGTACTTC.

This clone was detected only a few times. This chain links TRBV7-2 with TRBJ2-7; D may be TRBD2 (6 bases). This CDR3 is 14 amino acids long. CDR1 SGHTA and CDR2 FQGNSA come from the germline V gene. V was shortened by 6 bases and J by 11 bases, with 23 bases between the two germline ends. CDR3 in amino acids: CASSFRGSPGVEYF. In DNA, the CDR3 is TGTGCCAGCAGTTTCCGTGGCAGCCCGGGAGTGGAGTACTTC.

This clone has a single count. The J gene is TRBJ2-1, the V gene TRBV5-1; TRBD2 aligns across 8 bases. CDR3 length equals 16 residues. The V gene's germline CDR1 is SGHRS and CDR2 YFSETQ. J lost 0 bases, V lost 0 bases, and 2 bases had no gene match. CDR3 DNA: TGCGCCAGCAGCTTGGGCCTAGCGGGCTCCTACAATGAGCAGTTCTTC. Translation gives CASSLGLAGSYNEQFF.

The chain joins TRBV4-1 to TRBJ1-5; no firm D call. Germline-derived CDR1 and CDR2 are MGHRA and YSYEKL. V lost 4 bases and J 7 bases, leaving 17 bases between the germline ends. This CDR3 has 15 amino acids. Written as DNA, the CDR3 is TGCGCCAGCAGCCCGATCGGCTCCGTCGGCCAGCCCCAGCATTTT. Translated: CASSPIGSVGQPQHF.

This clone has a handful of counts. This specimen includes other DNA sequences encoding the same CDR3. This chain connects TRBV5-1 to TRBJ2-7; TRBD1 is a possible D gene (6 bases). Germline V gene lookup returns CDR1 SGHRS and CDR2 YFSETQ. CDR3 length: 13 amino acids. V lost 4 bases and J 1 base, leaving 9 bases between the germline ends. CDR3 loop: CASSTGQSYEQYF. CDR3 in DNA: TGCGCCAGCAGCACGGGACAATCCTACGAGCAGTACTTC. Combining the CDR3 with reference TRBV5-1 and TRBJ2-7 gives the whole variable domain KAGVTQTPRYLIKTRGQQVTLSCSPISGHRSVSWYQQTPGQGLQFLFEYFSETQRNKGNFPGRFSGRQFSNSRSEMNVSTLELGDSALYLCASSTGQSYEQYFGPGTRLTVT.

The rearrangement uses TRBV7-9 and TRBJ1-1; D unclear. V was cut by 5 bases and J by 5 bases, with 15 bases left in between. This CDR3 has 14 amino acids. Germline CDR1 is SEHNR and CDR2 is FQNEAQ (reference sequence). The CDR3 nucleotides are TGTGCCAGCAGCCCAAACGGCGTAGGGACTGAAGCTTTCTTT. Translation: CASSPNGVGTEAFF.

The CDR3 region is CASRPISGANVLTF. CDR3 coding DNA: TGCGCCAGCAGGCCAATCTCTGGGGCCAACGTCCTGACTTTC. The chain uses TRBV4-1 and TRBJ2-6; D not certain. Between the trimmed V and J ends, which lost 6 bases and 0 bases, there was a span of 6 bases. The CDR3 extends over 14 amino acids. Germline V gene lookup returns CDR1 MGHRA and CDR2 YSYEKL.

V is TRBV7-9 and J is TRBJ1-1; D gene unclear. V lost 4 bases and J 8 bases, leaving 11 bases between the germline ends. This CDR3 comprises 12 residues. Germline CDR1 SEHNR, CDR2 FQNEAQ (reference sequence). The CDR3 region is CASSSSLVEAFF. CDR3 bases: TGTGCCAGCAGCTCCTCCCTGGTCGAAGCTTTCTTT. Full variable domain (remainder filled in from reference TRBV7-9 and TRBJ1-1): DTGVSQNPRHKITKRGQNVTFRCDPISEHNRLYWYRQTLGQGPEFLTYFQNEAQLEKSRLLSDRFSAERPKGSFSTLEIQRTEQGDSAMYLCASSSSLVEAFFGQGTRLTVV.

The chain joins TRBV29-1 to TRBJ2-1, with 12 nucleotides matching TRBD2. The germline V gene encodes CDR1 SQVTM and CDR2 ANQGSEA. This CDR3 is 19 amino acids long. V shed 5 bases and J 5 bases; nucleotides not matched to a gene: 19. The DNA for the CDR3 is TGCAGCGTTTTCCCCCCCGGACTAGCGGGATCCATAACCGACAATGAGCAGTTCTTC. Translation gives CSVFPPGLAGSITDNEQFF.

The chain employs TRBV28 and TRBJ2-7; the D gene is possibly TRBD2 (5 bases). Trimming pared 8 bases from V and 0 bases from J, leaving 11 bases between. Per germline, CDR1 MDHEN and CDR2 SYDVKM. The CDR3 has 13 residues. CDR3 DNA: TGTGCCAGCCGGGGTAGCATCTCCTACGAGCAGTACTTC. Translation: CASRGSISYEQYF.

In this sample, this clone turned up a few times. This rearrangement joins TRBV7-9 to TRBJ1-4; D is ambiguous. CDR3 length: 15 residues. Germline CDR1 SEHNR, CDR2 FQNEAQ (reference sequence). The ends were cut back, 1 base at V and 3 bases at J, with 9 bases in the middle. The CDR3 DNA is TGTGCCAGCAGCTTAGGGGAGGTTCCTAATGAAAAACTGTTTTTT. Translation gives CASSLGEVPNEKLFF.

The chain recombines TRBV7-2 with TRBJ2-7, with D perhaps TRBD2 (6 bases). The ends were cut back, 5 bases at V and 3 bases at J, with 17 bases in the middle. CDR1 is SGHTA, CDR2 FQGNSA, per germline. The CDR3 loop spans 15 amino acids. CDR3 coding DNA: TGTGCCAGCAGCCGGGAGAGGGGTAAGAACTACGAGCAGTACTTC. As protein: CASSRERGKNYEQYF.

Notes on this clone: The junction shows a germline mismatch at one end, possibly a read error. This chain uses TRBV6-5 with TRBJ2-7, with 7 bases matching TRBD1. CDR1 and CDR2 (germline): MNHEY, SVGAGI. The CDR3 sequence is 13 residues long. The DNA for the CDR3 is TGCGCCCGAGGGACAGAAGAGACCTACGAGCAGTACTTC. As protein: CARGTEETYEQYF.

Only one count was recorded for this clone. The J gene is TRBJ1-2, the V gene TRBV11-2, with TRBD1 as a possible D gene (5 bases). Germline V lookup: CDR1 SGHAT, CDR2 FQNNGV. Between the trimmed V and J ends, which lost 0 bases and 4 bases, there was a span of 24 bases. The CDR3 is 19 residues long. CDR3 in amino acids: CASSLDRFGTQTLRYGYTF. CDR3 nucleotides: TGTGCCAGCAGCTTAGATCGGTTCGGGACCCAAACCCTACGCTATGGCTACACCTTC.

This clone appeared once. The chain has TRBV4-1 and TRBJ2-1; D may be TRBD1 or TRBD2 (5 bases each). CDR1 is MGHRA and CDR2 is YSYEKL in the germline V gene. Deletions cut 4 bases from V and 2 bases from J, with 15 bases between. This CDR3 has 16 residues. The CDR3: CASSPTGTRTYNEQFF. CDR3 DNA: TGCGCCAGCAGCCCAACCGGGACCCGGACCTACAATGAGCAGTTCTTC.

The genes are TRBV6-5 and TRBJ2-1; D gene unclear. The V gene lost 11 bases and the J gene lost 8 bases, with 22 bases spanning the gap. Germline V gene lookup returns CDR1 MNHEY and CDR2 SVGAGI. The CDR3 sequence is 14 residues long. The CDR3 DNA reads as TGTGCCCCAAAGTGGGCCCGATTCATTTATGAGCAGTTCTTC. Protein: CAPKWARFIYEQFF.